These 32 T cell receptor beta chains share one sample of origin, sequenced in a study of cytomegalovirus exposure and HLA in healthy donors. 13 Jbeta primers and 60 Vbeta primers were used for the PCR. The table came from immunoSEQ multiplex PCR; TCRdb's copy has only in-frame clones and leaves some out. The sample holds fewer than 150,000 clones, roughly 74% seen once. Sample: PBMCs. The receptor source for this set is a woman aged 50 to 60 in good health and CMV-seropositive.

This chain connects TRBV7-9 to TRBJ2-2; D not resolved. Trimming cost V 5 bases and J 0 bases, with 13 bases left between them. Germline values: CDR1 SEHNR, CDR2 FQNEAQ (reference sequence). The CDR3 length is 16 residues. CDR3 amino acids: CASSPPLSSNTGELFF. CDR3 sequence (DNA): TGTGCCAGCAGCCCCCCACTGTCATCGAACACCGGGGAGCTGTTTTTT. Complete variable domain (other parts from reference TRBV7-9 and TRBJ2-2): DTGVSQNPRHKITKRGQNVTFRCDPISEHNRLYWYRQTLGQGPEFLTYFQNEAQLEKSRLLSDRFSAERPKGSFSTLEIQRTEQGDSAMYLCASSPPLSSNTGELFFGEGSRLTVL.

This chain joins TRBV13 and TRBJ1-1; the D is unclear. V was clipped by 4 bases and J by 2 bases, with 11 bases between them. Germline-derived CDR1 and CDR2 are PRHDT and FYEKMQ (reference sequence). CDR3 length equals 14 residues. CDR3 sequence (DNA): TGTGCCAGCAGCTCCGGACTAACCAACACTGAAGCTTTCTTT. Its protein product is CASSSGLTNTEAFF.

This clone was detected only once. Its ends do not fully match the called genes, so a read error is possible. The rearrangement links TRBV7-9 to TRBJ2-1, with D perhaps matching TRBD2 (5 bases). This CDR3 comprises 12 residues. Germline V gene lookup returns CDR1 SEHNR and CDR2 FQNEAQ (reference sequence). In DNA, the CDR3 is TGTTCCAGCAGCGTGAGGTCGGGGGAGCAGTTCTTC. Translated, it gives CSSSVRSGEQFF. The entire variable domain, with the rest obtained from reference TRBV7-9 and TRBJ2-1, is as follows: DTGVSQNPRHKITKRGQNVTFRCDPISEHNRLYWYRQTLGQGPEFLTYFQNEAQLEKSRLLSDRFSAERPKGSFSTLEIQRTEQGDSAMYLCSSSVRSGEQFFGPGTRLTVL.

This clone has only a few counts. The genes are TRBV2 and TRBJ1-1; D is uncertain. The V and J ends lost 8 bases and 11 bases respectively, with 18 bases between them. Germline V lookup: CDR1 SNHLY, CDR2 FYNNEI. This CDR3 has 12 residues. The CDR3 loop reads CASSGVKGVAFF. The CDR3 bases are TGTGCCAGCTCGGGAGTCAAGGGAGTTGCTTTCTTT.

This chain links TRBV5-6 with TRBJ1-4, with D maybe TRBD1 (5 bases). Germline V gene data show CDR1 as SGHDT and CDR2 as YYEEEE. Between the trimmed V and J ends, which lost 0 bases and 8 bases, there was a span of 20 bases. The CDR3 length is 17 residues. Here the CDR3 reads CASSLGLPRVWGEKLFF. The CDR3 DNA reads TGTGCCAGCAGCTTGGGTCTTCCCCGAGTCTGGGGCGAAAAACTGTTTTTT.

CDR3 sequence (DNA): TGTGCCAGCAGCCCGACCTGGGACACAGTCTACGAGCAGTACTTC. This translates into CASSPTWDTVYEQYF. The chain couples TRBV4-2 to TRBJ2-7, with a weak D call TRBD1 (6 bases). The CDR3 extends over 15 amino acids. V was clipped by 4 bases and J by 3 bases, with 16 bases between them. Germline assignment: CDR1 LGHNA and CDR2 YNFKEQ.

This chain links TRBV5-1 with TRBJ1-1; a weak D match, TRBD1 (5 bases). Germline CDR1 and CDR2: SGHRS and YFSETQ. The CDR3 is 15 residues long. V was clipped by 0 bases and J by 5 bases, with 14 bases between them. The CDR3 region is CASSLAVSGSTEAFF. The CDR3 coding sequence is TGCGCCAGCAGCTTGGCCGTGTCAGGGTCTACTGAAGCTTTCTTT.

CDR3 in amino acids: CASTRSRGQDTQYF. The DNA for the CDR3 is TGTGCCAGTACCAGATCGAGGGGGCAGGATACGCAGTATTTT. The V and J genes are TRBV19 and TRBJ2-3, with TRBD1 matching 7 bases. CDR1 is LNHDA, CDR2 SQIVND, per germline (reference sequence). With 7 bases clipped from V and 6 bases from J, the junction kept 10 bases outside the gene matches. The CDR3 totals 14 residues. Supplemented by reference TRBV19 and TRBJ2-3, the full variable domain reads DGGITQSPKYLFRKEGQNVTLSCEQNLNHDAMYWYRQDPGQGLRLIYYSQIVNDFQKGDIAEGYSVSREKKESFPLTVTSAQKNPTAFYLCASTRSRGQDTQYFGPGTRLTVL.

The rearrangement joins TRBV29-1 to TRBJ1-2; the D gene is possibly TRBD1 (5 bases). This CDR3 is 11 amino acids long. Germline V gives CDR1 SQVTM, CDR2 ANQGSEA. The V end lost 5 bases, the J end lost 4 bases, and 8 bases lay between the germline ends. The CDR3 DNA reads TGCAGCGTTACAGGCGGCTATGGCTACACCTTC. This encodes CSVTGGYGYTF.

This clone was seen a single time. The V and J genes are TRBV2 and TRBJ2-1; TRBD2 matches at 7 bases. Germline lookup yields CDR1 SNHLY and CDR2 FYNNEI. V lost 8 bases to trimming and J lost 6 bases; unmatched junction nucleotides: 4. The CDR3 is made up of 12 amino acids. In nucleotides, the CDR3 is TGTGCCAGCGACGGGGGGTTCAATGAGCAGTTCTTC. This gives the protein CASDGGFNEQFF. Drawing the rest from reference TRBV2 and TRBJ2-1, the complete variable domain is EPEVTQTPSHQVTQMGQEVILRCVPISNHLYFYWYRQILGQKVEFLVSFYNNEISEKSEIFDDQFSVERPDGSNFTLKIRSTKLEDSAMYFCASDGGFNEQFFGPGTRLTVL.

In DNA, the CDR3 is TGCGCCAGCAGCGTGACACTAGCGGGGGAGGTGTACTTC. It encodes CASSVTLAGEVYF. This chain joins TRBV5-1 and TRBJ2-7; 11 bases map to TRBD2. There are 13 residues in the CDR3. V shed 4 bases, J shed 12 bases, and the junction held 9 bases outside the gene matches. CDR1 is SGHRS and CDR2 is YFSETQ in the germline V gene.

The chain recombines TRBV29-1 with TRBJ1-5, with no clear D. The CDR3 covers 13 residues. The germline CDR1 and CDR2 sequences are SQVTM and ANQGSEA. V was pared by 4 bases and J by 4 bases, with 11 bases between. CDR3 in DNA: TGCAGCGTTGCCTCCACAACGAATCAGCCCCAGCATTTT. Translation: CSVASTTNQPQHF.

This sequence joins TRBV6-1 and TRBJ1-5, with D perhaps TRBD1 (5 bases). V gave up 7 bases and J gave up 4 bases, with 11 bases separating them. This CDR3 region has 13 residues. CDR1 and CDR2 (germline): MNHNS, SASEGT. The CDR3 nucleotides are TGTGCCAGCACTTACGGGGGGAATCAGCCCCAGCATTTT. It specifies CASTYGGNQPQHF.

The chain carries TRBV6-1 and TRBJ2-3, with D unresolved. Trimming stripped 2 bases from V and 1 base from J, with 10 bases between. This CDR3 comprises 15 residues. Germline V gene lookup returns CDR1 MNHNS and CDR2 SASEGT. The CDR3 sequence: CASSESSSGTDTQYF. CDR3 DNA: TGTGCCAGCAGTGAAAGCTCGTCCGGCACAGATACGCAGTATTTT.

This clone was observed a single time. The chain recombines TRBV4-2 with TRBJ1-5, with 10 nucleotides matching TRBD1. Trimming cost V 1 base and J 6 bases; bases outside gene matches: 6. Germline CDR1 is LGHNA and CDR2 is YNFKEQ. CDR3 length: 16 amino acids. The CDR3 DNA reads as TGTGCCAGCAGCCAAGTGACAGGGGGCAATAGTCAGCCCCAGCATTTT. Its protein product is CASSQVTGGNSQPQHF.

The chain has TRBV5-4 and TRBJ2-5; D remains ambiguous. Trimming took off 0 bases at V and 3 bases at J, with 9 bases between the two ends. The CDR3 sequence is 14 residues long. Germline lookup yields CDR1 SGHNT and CDR2 YYREEE (reference sequence). This CDR3 reads CASSLDPREETQYF. CDR3 in DNA: TGTGCCAGCAGCTTGGATCCACGAGAAGAGACCCAGTACTTC. The full variable domain, with the rest looked up from reference TRBV5-4 and TRBJ2-5, is ETGVTQSPTHLIKTRGQQVTLRCSSQSGHNTVSWYQQALGQGPQFIFQYYREEENGRGNFPPRFSGLQFPNYSSELNVNALELDDSALYLCASSLDPREETQYFGPGTRLLVL.

The rearrangement uses TRBV25-1 and TRBJ2-3; 7 bases match TRBD2. The CDR3 runs 14 residues. With 4 bases clipped from V and 7 bases from J, the junction kept 8 bases outside the gene matches. CDR1 is MGHDK and CDR2 is SYGVNS in the germline V gene. CDR3 in amino acids: CASSVGRAGNTQYF. In DNA, the CDR3 is TGTGCCAGCAGTGTTGGGAGGGCAGGGAATACGCAGTATTTT.

This clone was detected only once. The chain recombines TRBV6-5 with TRBJ2-7, with TRBD2 matching 10 bases. V lost 6 bases, J lost 5 bases, and 7 bases stayed unmatched. The CDR3 has 14 residues. Germline V lookup: CDR1 MNHEY, CDR2 SVGAGI. The CDR3 DNA follows: TGTGCCAGCAGACCCAGCGGGGGGGAACACGAGCAGTACTTC. Encoded protein: CASRPSGGEHEQYF.

This clone has only one observation. The CDR3 region has the DNA TGTGCCAGTAGTATAGACCCCCTAGGCAGCACTGAAGCTTTCTTT. Protein: CASSIDPLGSTEAFF. The chain joins TRBV19 to TRBJ1-1; D gene ambiguous. Looked up from germline, CDR1 is LNHDA and CDR2 is SQIVND (reference sequence). Trimming removed 0 bases at V and 4 bases at J, with 12 bases between. The CDR3 covers 15 residues.

The rearrangement links TRBV20-1 to TRBJ2-5; D is uncertain. The germline CDR1 and CDR2 sequences are DFQATT and SNEGSKA (reference sequence). The CDR3 has 11 residues. V was pared by 6 bases and J by 3 bases, with 8 bases between. This CDR3 is CSAFGKETQYF. Written as DNA, the CDR3 is TGCAGTGCCTTTGGCAAAGAGACCCAGTACTTC.

As concerns this clone: The junction departs from the called germline gene at one end, perhaps through a read error. The V and J genes are TRBV11-2 and TRBJ2-1; weak D call: TRBD2 (6 bases). Germline CDR1 reads SGHAT; CDR2 reads FQNNGV. CDR3 length equals 11 residues. CDR3 in amino acids: CGTQGYNEQFF. Written as DNA, the CDR3 is TGCGGGACTCAAGGTTACAATGAGCAGTTCTTC.

This chain uses TRBV18 with TRBJ1-4, with a weak D call TRBD1 (6 bases). CDR3 length: 15 amino acids. Germline V gene lookup returns CDR1 KGHSH and CDR2 LQKENI. V lost 3 bases to trimming and J lost 9 bases, with 17 bases between them. CDR3 region: CASSPDPQGHKKLFF. Written as DNA, the CDR3 is TGTGCCAGCTCACCCGACCCACAGGGTCATAAAAAACTGTTTTTT.

This clone was recorded a few times. The genes are TRBV29-1 and TRBJ1-1; perhaps TRBD1 as D (5 bases). This CDR3 contains 13 residues. Trimming cost V 4 bases and J 1 base, with 10 bases left between them. Germline values: CDR1 SQVTM, CDR2 ANQGSEA. The CDR3 reads CSVVRAENTEAFF. DNA for the CDR3: TGCAGCGTTGTCAGGGCAGAGAACACTGAAGCTTTCTTT.

The chain combines TRBV19 with TRBJ2-7; no clear D gene. The CDR3 is 15 amino acids. Trimming left V 3 bases short and J 5 bases short, with 17 bases between. CDR1 LNHDA and CDR2 SQIVND come from the germline V gene (reference sequence). Written as DNA, the CDR3 is TGTGCCAGTAGTATGAGTCGCACCCTTGCCCACGAGCAGTACTTC. It is translated as CASSMSRTLAHEQYF. Supplemented by reference TRBV19 and TRBJ2-7, the full variable domain reads DGGITQSPKYLFRKEGQNVTLSCEQNLNHDAMYWYRQDPGQGLRLIYYSQIVNDFQKGDIAEGYSVSREKKESFPLTVTSAQKNPTAFYLCASSMSRTLAHEQYFGPGTRLTVT.

This clone was counted once. The rearrangement links TRBV19 to TRBJ2-2, with TRBD1 matching over 7 bases. The V gene's germline CDR1 is LNHDA and CDR2 SQIVND (reference sequence). This CDR3 has 14 amino acids. After removal of 9 bases from V and 1 base from J, the junction contained 5 bases not matched to a gene. The CDR3 coding sequence is TGTGCCAGCGTACAGGGGAGGAACACCGGGGAGCTGTTTTTT. Amino acids: CASVQGRNTGELFF. Based on the CDR3 plus reference TRBV19 and TRBJ2-2, the full variable domain is DGGITQSPKYLFRKEGQNVTLSCEQNLNHDAMYWYRQDPGQGLRLIYYSQIVNDFQKGDIAEGYSVSREKKESFPLTVTSAQKNPTAFYLCASVQGRNTGELFFGEGSRLTVL.

The chain has TRBV4-1 and TRBJ1-4, with 7 bases lining up with TRBD1. Looked up from germline, CDR1 is MGHRA and CDR2 is YSYEKL. The J segment lost 2 bases and the V segment lost 7 bases, leaving 4 bases of the junction unmatched. There are 14 residues in the CDR3. The CDR3: CASTGQVTNEKLFF. The CDR3 region has the DNA TGCGCCAGCACCGGACAGGTTACTAATGAAAAACTGTTTTTT.

The rearrangement joins TRBV19 to TRBJ1-1, with D possibly being TRBD1 (5 bases). There are 14 residues in the CDR3. V lost 5 bases, J lost 4 bases, and 14 bases lay in between. The germline CDR1 and CDR2 sequences are LNHDA and SQIVND (reference sequence). CDR3 protein: CASSQRRRATEAFF. The CDR3 DNA sequence: TGTGCCAGTAGTCAGAGGCGCAGGGCCACTGAAGCTTTCTTT. Full variable domain (missing parts from reference TRBV19 and TRBJ1-1): DGGITQSPKYLFRKEGQNVTLSCEQNLNHDAMYWYRQDPGQGLRLIYYSQIVNDFQKGDIAEGYSVSREKKESFPLTVTSAQKNPTAFYLCASSQRRRATEAFFGQGTRLTVV.

About this clone itself: One junction end disagrees with the germline gene, perhaps due to a read error. The chain uses TRBV5-1 and TRBJ1-1, with D uncertain. The CDR3 is 14 residues long. CDR1 and CDR2 from the germline V gene are SGHRS and YFSETQ. The CDR3 sequence: CASSLTTSGAEAFF. The CDR3 bases are TGTGCCAGCAGCTTGACGACAAGTGGTGCTGAAGCTTTCTTT.

This rearrangement joins TRBV7-2 to TRBJ1-6, with D maybe TRBD1 (6 bases). Germline lookup yields CDR1 SGHTA and CDR2 FQGNSA. The CDR3 consists of 12 residues. The V and J ends lost 5 bases and 9 bases respectively, with 8 bases between them. The CDR3 loop is CASSVQGSPLHF. CDR3 in DNA: TGTGCCAGCAGCGTACAGGGTTCACCCCTCCACTTT.

The J gene is TRBJ2-7, the V gene TRBV9; 9 nucleotides align to TRBD2. The V segment lost 4 bases and the J segment 3 bases; nucleotides outside the gene matches: 8. The CDR3 is made up of 15 amino acids. Germline V gene lookup returns CDR1 SGDLS and CDR2 YYNGEE. CDR3 sequence reads: CASSPALAGYYEQYF. The CDR3 DNA sequence: TGTGCCAGCAGCCCGGCCCTAGCGGGATACTACGAGCAGTACTTC.

V is TRBV6-5 and J is TRBJ2-5, with D maybe TRBD2 (6 bases). V was pared by 2 bases and J by 5 bases, with 12 bases between. The CDR3 runs 14 residues. Looked up from germline, CDR1 is MNHEY and CDR2 is SVGAGI. CDR3 sequence reads: CASSYRDSGETQYF. Written as DNA, the CDR3 is TGTGCCAGCAGTTACCGGGACTCTGGGGAGACCCAGTACTTC.

The chain carries TRBV7-2 and TRBJ1-6, with 7 bases that match TRBD1. Germline CDR1 and CDR2: SGHTA and FQGNSA. The CDR3 length is 16 residues. V shed 1 base, J shed 6 bases, and the junction held 6 bases outside the gene matches. Written as DNA, the CDR3 is TGTGCCAGCAGCTTAGGGGAGACAGGGAGTAATTCACCCCTCCACTTT. This sequence encodes CASSLGETGSNSPLHF.